This TCR beta chain appears in the sequencing data of a study of blood T cell repertoires in COVID-19. Study context: The analysed material was cDNA or gDNA that came from T cells, B-cell-depleted T cells, or PBMCs.

This clone is a singleton in its sample. Repertoires were generated with immunoSEQ multiplex PCR, while TCRdb's copy carries only in-frame clones and drops some. Here the sample spans under 150,000 clones, around 89% being singletons. Germline-derived CDR1 and CDR2 are MNHEY and SMNVEV (reference sequence). The germline V and J ends were trimmed by 5 bases and 5 bases, with 15 bases remaining between them. This CDR3 has 14 residues. The TCR comes from a man in his forties or fifties with acute or convalescent COVID-19. What was sequenced was peripheral blood. The chain recombines TRBV27 with TRBJ2-5; D is possibly TRBD2 (5 bases). CDR3 bases: TGTGCCAGCAGTCCCGGGGTTAGCCGGGAGACCCAGTACTTC. This encodes CASSPGVSRETQYF.